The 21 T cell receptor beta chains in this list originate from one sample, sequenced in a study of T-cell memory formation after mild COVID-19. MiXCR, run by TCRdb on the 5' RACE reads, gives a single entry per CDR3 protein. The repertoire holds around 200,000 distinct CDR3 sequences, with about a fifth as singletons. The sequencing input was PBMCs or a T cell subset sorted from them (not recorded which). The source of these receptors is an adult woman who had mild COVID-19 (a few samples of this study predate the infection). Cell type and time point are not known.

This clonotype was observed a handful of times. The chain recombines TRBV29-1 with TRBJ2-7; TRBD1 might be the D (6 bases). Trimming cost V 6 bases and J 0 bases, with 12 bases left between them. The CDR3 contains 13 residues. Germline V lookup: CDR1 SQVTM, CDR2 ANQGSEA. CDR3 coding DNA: TGCAGCGTGCTGACAGGCGACTCCTACGAGCAGTACTTC. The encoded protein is CSVLTGDSYEQYF.

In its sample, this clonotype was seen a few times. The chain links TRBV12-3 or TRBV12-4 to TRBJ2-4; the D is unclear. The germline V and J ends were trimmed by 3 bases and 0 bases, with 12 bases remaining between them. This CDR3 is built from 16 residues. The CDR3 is CASSLSTPTAKNIQYF. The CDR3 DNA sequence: TGTGCCAGCAGTTTGTCCACCCCCACAGCCAAAAACATTCAGTACTTC.

Written as DNA, the CDR3 is TGTGCCAGCAGCTTGGGACAGGGGGCGCCCCGGTACTTC. The encoded protein is CASSLGQGAPRYF. The chain couples TRBV5-4 to TRBJ2-7, with 10 positions matching TRBD1. CDR3 size: 13 residues. With 0 bases clipped from V and 12 bases from J, the junction kept 6 bases outside the gene matches. Germline assignment: CDR1 SGHNT and CDR2 YYREEE (reference sequence).

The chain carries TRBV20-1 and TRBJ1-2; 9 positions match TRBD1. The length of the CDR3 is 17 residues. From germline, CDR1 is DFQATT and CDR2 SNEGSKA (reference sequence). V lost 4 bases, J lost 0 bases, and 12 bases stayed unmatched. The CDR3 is CSATSWDRVITNYGYTF. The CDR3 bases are TGCAGTGCTACCTCCTGGGACAGGGTTATTACTAACTATGGCTACACCTTC.

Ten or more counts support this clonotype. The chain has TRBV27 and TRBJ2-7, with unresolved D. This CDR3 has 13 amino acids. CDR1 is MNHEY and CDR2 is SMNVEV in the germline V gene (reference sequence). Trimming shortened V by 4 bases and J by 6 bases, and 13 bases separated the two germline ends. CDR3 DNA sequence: TGTGCCAGCAGTTACCAGCAGGTCTCCGAGCAGTACTTC. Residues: CASSYQQVSEQYF.

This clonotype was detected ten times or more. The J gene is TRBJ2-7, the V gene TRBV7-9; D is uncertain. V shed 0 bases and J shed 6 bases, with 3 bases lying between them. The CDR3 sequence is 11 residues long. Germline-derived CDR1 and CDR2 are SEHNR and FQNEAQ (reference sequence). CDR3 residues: CASSLAGEQYF. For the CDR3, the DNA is TGTGCCAGCAGCTTAGCGGGCGAGCAGTACTTC.

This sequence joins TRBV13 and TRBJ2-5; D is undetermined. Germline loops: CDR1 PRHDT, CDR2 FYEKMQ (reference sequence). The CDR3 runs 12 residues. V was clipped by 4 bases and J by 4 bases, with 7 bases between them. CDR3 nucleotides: TGTGCCAGCAGCTCAGCCACAGAGACCCAGTACTTC. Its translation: CASSSATETQYF.

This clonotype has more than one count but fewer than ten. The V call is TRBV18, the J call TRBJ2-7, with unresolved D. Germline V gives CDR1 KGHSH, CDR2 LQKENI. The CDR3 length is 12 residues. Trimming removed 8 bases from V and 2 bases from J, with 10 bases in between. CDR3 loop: CASRASTYEQYF. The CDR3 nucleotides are TGTGCCAGCCGGGCGTCGACCTACGAGCAGTACTTC.

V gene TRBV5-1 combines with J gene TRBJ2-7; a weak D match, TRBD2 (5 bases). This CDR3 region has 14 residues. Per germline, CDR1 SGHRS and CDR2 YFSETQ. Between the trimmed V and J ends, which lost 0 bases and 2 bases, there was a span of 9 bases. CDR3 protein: CASSLGEGPYEQYF. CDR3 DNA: TGCGCCAGCAGCTTGGGAGAGGGTCCCTACGAGCAGTACTTC.

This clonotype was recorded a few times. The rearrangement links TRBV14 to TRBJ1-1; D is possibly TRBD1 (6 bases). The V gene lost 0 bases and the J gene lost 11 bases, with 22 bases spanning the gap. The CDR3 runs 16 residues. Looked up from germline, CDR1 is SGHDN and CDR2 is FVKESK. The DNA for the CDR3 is TGTGCCAGCAGCCAAGACCACGCAGGGGTCTCCTCAAGGGCTTTCTTT. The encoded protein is CASSQDHAGVSSRAFF.

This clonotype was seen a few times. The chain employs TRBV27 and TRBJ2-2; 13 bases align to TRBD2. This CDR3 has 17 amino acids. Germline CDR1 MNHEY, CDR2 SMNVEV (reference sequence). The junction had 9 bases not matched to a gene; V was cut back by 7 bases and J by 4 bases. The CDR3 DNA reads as TGTGCCAGCACCTCCGGACTAGCGGGAGTTGGCACCGGGGAGCTGTTTTTT. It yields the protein CASTSGLAGVGTGELFF.

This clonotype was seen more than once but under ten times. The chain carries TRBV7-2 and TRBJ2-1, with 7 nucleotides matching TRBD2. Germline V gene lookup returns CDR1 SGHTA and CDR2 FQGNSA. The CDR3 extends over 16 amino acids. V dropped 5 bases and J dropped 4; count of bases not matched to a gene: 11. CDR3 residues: CASSHPTSSSYNEQFF. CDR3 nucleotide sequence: TGTGCCAGCAGCCACCCGACTAGCTCCTCATACAATGAGCAGTTCTTC.

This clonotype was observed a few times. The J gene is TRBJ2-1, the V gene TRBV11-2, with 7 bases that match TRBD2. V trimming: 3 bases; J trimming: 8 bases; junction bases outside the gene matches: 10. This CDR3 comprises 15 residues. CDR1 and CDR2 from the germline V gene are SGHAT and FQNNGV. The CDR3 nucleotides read TGTGCCAGCAGCTTGTCTCGCGGGAGCTTCTATGAGCAGTTCTTC. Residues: CASSLSRGSFYEQFF. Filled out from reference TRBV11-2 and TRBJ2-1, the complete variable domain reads EAGVAQSPRYKIIEKRQSVAFWCNPISGHATLYWYQQILGQGPKLLIQFQNNGVVDDSQLPKDRFSAERLKGVDSTLKIQPAKLEDSAVYLCASSLSRGSFYEQFFGPGTRLTVL.

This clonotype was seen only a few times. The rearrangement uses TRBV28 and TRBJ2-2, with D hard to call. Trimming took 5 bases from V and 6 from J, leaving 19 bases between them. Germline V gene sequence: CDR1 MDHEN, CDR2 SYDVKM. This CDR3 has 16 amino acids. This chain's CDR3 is CASSPASTSPAGELFF. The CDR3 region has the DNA TGTGCCAGCAGTCCTGCTAGTACTTCTCCGGCCGGGGAGCTGTTTTTT.

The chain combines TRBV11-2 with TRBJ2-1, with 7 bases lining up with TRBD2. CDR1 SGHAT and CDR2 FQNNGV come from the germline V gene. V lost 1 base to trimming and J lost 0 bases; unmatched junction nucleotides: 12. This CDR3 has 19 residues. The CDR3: CASSLVGFQRGSSYNEQFF. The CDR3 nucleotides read TGTGCCAGCAGCTTAGTTGGGTTCCAGCGCGGGAGCTCCTACAATGAGCAGTTCTTC.

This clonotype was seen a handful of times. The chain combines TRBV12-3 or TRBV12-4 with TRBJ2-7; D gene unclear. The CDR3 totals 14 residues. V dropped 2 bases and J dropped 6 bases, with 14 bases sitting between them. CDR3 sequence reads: CASSLLVAEGEQYF. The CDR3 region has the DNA TGTGCCAGCAGTTTATTAGTAGCCGAAGGCGAGCAGTACTTC.

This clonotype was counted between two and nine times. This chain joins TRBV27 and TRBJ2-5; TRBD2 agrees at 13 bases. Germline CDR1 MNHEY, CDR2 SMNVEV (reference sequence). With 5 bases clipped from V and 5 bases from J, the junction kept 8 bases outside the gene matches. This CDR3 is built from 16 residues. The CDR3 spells CASSQTSGGNEETQYF. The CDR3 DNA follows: TGTGCCAGCAGTCAGACTAGCGGGGGGAATGAGGAGACCCAGTACTTC.

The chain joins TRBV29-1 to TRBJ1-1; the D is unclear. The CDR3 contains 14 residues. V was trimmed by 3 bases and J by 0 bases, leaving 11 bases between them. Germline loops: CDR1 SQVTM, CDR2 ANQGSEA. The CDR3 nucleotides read TGCAGCGTTGAGGGAGGCAATCTGAACACTGAAGCTTTCTTT. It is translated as CSVEGGNLNTEAFF. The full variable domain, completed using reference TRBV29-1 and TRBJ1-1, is SAVISQKPSRDICQRGTSLTIQCQVDSQVTMMFWYRQQPGQSLTLIATANQGSEATYESGFVIDKFPISRPNLTFSTLTVSNMSPEDSSIYLCSVEGGNLNTEAFFGQGTRLTVV.

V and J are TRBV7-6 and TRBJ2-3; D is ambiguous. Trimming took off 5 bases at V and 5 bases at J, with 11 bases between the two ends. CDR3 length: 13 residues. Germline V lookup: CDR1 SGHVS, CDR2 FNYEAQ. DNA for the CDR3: TGTGCCAGCAGCGTCCGCAGCCAAGATACGCAGTATTTT. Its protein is CASSVRSQDTQYF.

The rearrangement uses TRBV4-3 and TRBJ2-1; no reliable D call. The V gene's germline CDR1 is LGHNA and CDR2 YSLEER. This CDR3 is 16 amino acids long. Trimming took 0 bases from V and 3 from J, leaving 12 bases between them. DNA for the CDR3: TGCGCCAGCAGCCAAGAGGTACTTATACTCTACAATGAGCAGTTCTTC. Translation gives CASSQEVLILYNEQFF.

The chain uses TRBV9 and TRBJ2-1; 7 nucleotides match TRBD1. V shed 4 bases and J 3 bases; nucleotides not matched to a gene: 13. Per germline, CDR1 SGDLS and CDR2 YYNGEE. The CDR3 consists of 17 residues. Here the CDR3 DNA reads TGTGCCAGCAGCCCACGGACAGGCTCGGTCGGCTACAATGAGCAGTTCTTC. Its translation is CASSPRTGSVGYNEQFF.